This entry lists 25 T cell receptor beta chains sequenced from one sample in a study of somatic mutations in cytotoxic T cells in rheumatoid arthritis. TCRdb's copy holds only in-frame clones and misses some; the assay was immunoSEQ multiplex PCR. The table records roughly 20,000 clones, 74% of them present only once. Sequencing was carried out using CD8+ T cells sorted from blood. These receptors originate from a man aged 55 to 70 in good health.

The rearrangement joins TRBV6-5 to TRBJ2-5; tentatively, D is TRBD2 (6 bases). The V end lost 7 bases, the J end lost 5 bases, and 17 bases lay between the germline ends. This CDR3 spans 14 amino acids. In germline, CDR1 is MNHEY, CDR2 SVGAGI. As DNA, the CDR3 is TGTGCCAGCACCATAGGAGGGGACGGCGAGACCCAGTACTTC. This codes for CASTIGGDGETQYF.

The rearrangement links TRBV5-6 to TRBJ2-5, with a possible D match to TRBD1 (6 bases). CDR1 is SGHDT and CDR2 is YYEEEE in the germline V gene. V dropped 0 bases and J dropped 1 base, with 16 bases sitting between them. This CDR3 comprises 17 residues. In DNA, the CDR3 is TGTGCCAGCAGCTTGGTAGAGGGAAGGGGGACCCAAGAGACCCAGTACTTC. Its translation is CASSLVEGRGTQETQYF.

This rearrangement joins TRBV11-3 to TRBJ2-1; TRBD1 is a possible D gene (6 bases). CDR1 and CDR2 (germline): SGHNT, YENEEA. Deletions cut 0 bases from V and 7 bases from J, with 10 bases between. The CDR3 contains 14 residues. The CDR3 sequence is CASSLEGHSNEQFF. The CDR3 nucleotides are TGTGCCAGCAGCTTAGAGGGACACTCAAATGAGCAGTTCTTC.

In DNA, the CDR3 is TGTGCCAGCAGTCCAGGGACAGGGAAAGAGACCCAGTACTTC. This translates into CASSPGTGKETQYF. The rearrangement joins TRBV6-5 to TRBJ2-5; 9 positions agree with TRBD1. Trimming cost V 5 bases and J 3 bases; bases outside gene matches: 4. There are 14 residues in the CDR3. Germline assignment: CDR1 MNHEY and CDR2 SVGAGI.

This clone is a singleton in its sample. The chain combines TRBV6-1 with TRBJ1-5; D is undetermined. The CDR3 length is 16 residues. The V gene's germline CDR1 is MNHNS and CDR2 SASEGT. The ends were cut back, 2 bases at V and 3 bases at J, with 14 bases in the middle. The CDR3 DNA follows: TGTGCCAGCAGTGAACTGATCTTGGCAGACAATCAGCCCCAGCATTTT. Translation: CASSELILADNQPQHF.

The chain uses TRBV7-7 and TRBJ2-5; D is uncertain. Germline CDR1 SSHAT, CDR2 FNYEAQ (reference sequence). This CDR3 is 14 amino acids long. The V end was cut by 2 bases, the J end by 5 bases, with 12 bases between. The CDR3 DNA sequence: TGTGCCAGCAGCTTACCCGACTCCCAGGAGACCCAGTACTTC. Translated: CASSLPDSQETQYF.

The CDR3 coding sequence is TGTGCCGCCGGGGGAGGGAACTATGGCTACACCTTC. Translating it yields CAAGGGNYGYTF. The V gene is TRBV10-3, the J gene TRBJ1-2, with D perhaps TRBD1 (5 bases). Trimming removed 11 bases from V and 2 bases from J, with 12 bases in between. Germline lookup yields CDR1 ENHRY and CDR2 SYGVKD. The CDR3 totals 12 residues.

The CDR3 coding sequence is TGCGCCAGCAGCTTGGAGGCGGAATACAATGAGCAGTTCTTC. This translates into CASSLEAEYNEQFF. This chain uses TRBV5-1 with TRBJ2-1; D gene unclear. With 0 bases removed from V and 4 bases from J, the gap between germline ends came to 8 bases. The CDR3 is 14 residues long. CDR1 is SGHRS, CDR2 YFSETQ, per germline. The full variable domain, in which reference TRBV5-1 and TRBJ2-1 provide the parts outside the CDR3, is KAGVTQTPRYLIKTRGQQVTLSCSPISGHRSVSWYQQTPGQGLQFLFEYFSETQRNKGNFPGRFSGRQFSNSRSEMNVSTLELGDSALYLCASSLEAEYNEQFFGPGTRLTVL.

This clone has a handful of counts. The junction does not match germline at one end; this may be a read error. For the CDR3, the DNA is TGTGCCAGCAGCCAAGATGGGGCAGGGGGCTGGACTGAAGCTTTCTTT. This gives the protein CASSQDGAGGWTEAFF. The chain has TRBV4-1 and TRBJ1-1; 8 positions match TRBD1. The germline CDR1 and CDR2 sequences are MGHRA and YSYEKL. The CDR3 is 16 residues long.

The CDR3, as DNA: TGTGCCAGCAGCTCGGGACAGATTTATGGCTACACCTTC. Amino acids: CASSSGQIYGYTF. The chain uses TRBV7-9 and TRBJ1-2, with 7 bases lining up with TRBD1. Trimming removed 4 bases from V and 5 bases from J; junction bases left unmatched: 4. The CDR3 is made up of 13 amino acids. Per the germline V gene, CDR1 is SEHNR and CDR2 is FQNEAQ (reference sequence).

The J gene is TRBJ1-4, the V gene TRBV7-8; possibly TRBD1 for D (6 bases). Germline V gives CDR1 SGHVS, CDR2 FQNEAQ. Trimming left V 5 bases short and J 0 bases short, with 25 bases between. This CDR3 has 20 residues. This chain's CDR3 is CASSHLTLSRTVTTNEKLFF. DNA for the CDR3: TGTGCCAGCAGCCATCTTACTCTCTCCCGGACAGTTACAACTAATGAAAAACTGTTTTTT.

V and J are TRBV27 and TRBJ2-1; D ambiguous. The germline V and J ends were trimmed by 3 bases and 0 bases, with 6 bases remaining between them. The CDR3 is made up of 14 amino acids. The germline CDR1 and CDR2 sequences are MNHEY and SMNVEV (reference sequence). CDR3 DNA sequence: TGTGCCAGCAGTTTCCTGAGCTCCTACAATGAGCAGTTCTTC. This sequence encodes CASSFLSSYNEQFF.

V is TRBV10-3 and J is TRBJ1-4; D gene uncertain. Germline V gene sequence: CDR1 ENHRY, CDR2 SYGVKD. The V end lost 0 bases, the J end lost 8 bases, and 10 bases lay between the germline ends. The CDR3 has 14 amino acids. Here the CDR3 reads CAISESVSSEKLFF. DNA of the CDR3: TGTGCCATCAGTGAGTCGGTATCGAGCGAAAAACTGTTTTTT.

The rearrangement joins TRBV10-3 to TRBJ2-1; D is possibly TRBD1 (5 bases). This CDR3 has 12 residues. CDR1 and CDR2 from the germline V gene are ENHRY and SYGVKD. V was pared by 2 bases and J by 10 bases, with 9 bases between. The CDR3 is CAISEENREQFF. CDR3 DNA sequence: TGTGCCATCAGTGAGGAAAACAGGGAGCAGTTCTTC.

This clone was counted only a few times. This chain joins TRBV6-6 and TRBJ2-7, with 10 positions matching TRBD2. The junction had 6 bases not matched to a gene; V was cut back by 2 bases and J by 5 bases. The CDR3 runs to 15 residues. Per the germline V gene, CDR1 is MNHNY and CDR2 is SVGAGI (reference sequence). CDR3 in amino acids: CASSYQPSGSHEQYF. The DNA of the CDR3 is TGTGCCAGCAGTTACCAGCCTAGCGGGAGCCACGAGCAGTACTTC.

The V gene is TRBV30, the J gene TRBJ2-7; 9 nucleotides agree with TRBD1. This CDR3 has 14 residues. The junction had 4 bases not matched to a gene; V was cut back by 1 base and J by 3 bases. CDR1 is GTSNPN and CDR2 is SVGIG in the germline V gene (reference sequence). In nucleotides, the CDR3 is TGTGCCTGGAGTGCCCCGGGACAGGGCTACGAGCAGTACTTC. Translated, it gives CAWSAPGQGYEQYF.

The CDR3 spells CASRKETSSTDTQYF. Here the CDR3 DNA reads TGTGCCAGCAGAAAGGAGACCTCTAGCACAGATACGCAGTATTTT. The genes are TRBV2 and TRBJ2-3; D is uncertain. The CDR3 contains 15 residues. In germline, CDR1 is SNHLY, CDR2 FYNNEI. V lost 6 bases, J lost 0 bases, and 13 bases lay in between.

CDR3 coding DNA: TGTGCCAGCAGCCCGGGGGGGGGAACCTACGAGCAGTACTTC. Residues: CASSPGGGTYEQYF. The chain joins TRBV9 to TRBJ2-7; 8 bases align to TRBD2. This CDR3 contains 14 residues. The J segment lost 2 bases and the V segment lost 4 bases, leaving 5 bases of the junction unmatched. Germline assignment: CDR1 SGDLS and CDR2 YYNGEE.

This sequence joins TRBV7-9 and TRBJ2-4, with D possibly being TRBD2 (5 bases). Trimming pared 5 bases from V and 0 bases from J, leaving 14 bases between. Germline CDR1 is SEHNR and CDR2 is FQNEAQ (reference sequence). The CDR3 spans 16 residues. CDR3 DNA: TGTGCCAGCAGCCTCAATCGCGGGCTAGCCAAAAACATTCAGTACTTC. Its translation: CASSLNRGLAKNIQYF.

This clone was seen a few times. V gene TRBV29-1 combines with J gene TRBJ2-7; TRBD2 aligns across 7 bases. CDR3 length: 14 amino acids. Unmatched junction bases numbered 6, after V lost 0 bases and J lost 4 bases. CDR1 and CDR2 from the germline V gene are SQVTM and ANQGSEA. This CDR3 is CSVEEAGREYEQYF. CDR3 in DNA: TGCAGCGTTGAAGAGGCAGGGAGGGAGTACGAGCAGTACTTC.

CDR3 DNA: TGTGCCAGCAGCCACCGCGACAGCGCTAATGAAAAACTGTTTTTT. This translates into CASSHRDSANEKLFF. The rearrangement links TRBV6-5 to TRBJ1-4; the D gene is possibly TRBD1 (5 bases). There are 15 residues in the CDR3. Germline V gene lookup returns CDR1 MNHEY and CDR2 SVGAGI. Trimming took off 6 bases at V and 3 bases at J, with 14 bases between the two ends.

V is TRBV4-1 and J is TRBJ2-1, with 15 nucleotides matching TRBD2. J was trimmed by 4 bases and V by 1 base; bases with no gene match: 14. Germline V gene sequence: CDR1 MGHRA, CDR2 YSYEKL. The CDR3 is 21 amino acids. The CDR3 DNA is TGCGCCAGCAGCCAAGGCCCGGGGACTAGCGGGGGGCCGAGGAGGTACAATGAGCAGTTCTTC. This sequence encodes CASSQGPGTSGGPRRYNEQFF.

CDR3 sequence (DNA): TGCAGCGCTGGACTAGCGGGGGAACAACTTACCTACGAGCAGTACTTC. Protein product: CSAGLAGEQLTYEQYF. The chain combines TRBV29-1 with TRBJ2-7, with 13 bases fitting TRBD2. In germline, CDR1 is SQVTM, CDR2 ANQGSEA. Trimming at V came to 7 bases and at J to 2 bases, leaving 11 bases not matched to a gene. The CDR3 is 16 residues long.

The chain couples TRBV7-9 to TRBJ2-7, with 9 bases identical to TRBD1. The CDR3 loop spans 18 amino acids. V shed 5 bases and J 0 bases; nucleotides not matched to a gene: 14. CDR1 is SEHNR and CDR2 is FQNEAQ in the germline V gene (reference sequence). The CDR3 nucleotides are TGTGCCAGCAGCCCCCAGAGGGGACAGGGTACGAGCTCCTACGAGCAGTACTTC. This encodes CASSPQRGQGTSSYEQYF.

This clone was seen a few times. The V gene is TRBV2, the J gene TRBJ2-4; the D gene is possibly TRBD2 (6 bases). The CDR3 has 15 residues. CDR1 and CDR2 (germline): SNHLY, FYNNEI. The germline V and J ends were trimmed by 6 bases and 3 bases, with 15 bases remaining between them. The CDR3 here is CASRVGAGIKNIQYF. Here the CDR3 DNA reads TGTGCCAGCAGGGTGGGAGCGGGTATCAAAAACATTCAGTACTTC. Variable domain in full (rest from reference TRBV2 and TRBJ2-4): EPEVTQTPSHQVTQMGQEVILRCVPISNHLYFYWYRQILGQKVEFLVSFYNNEISEKSEIFDDQFSVERPDGSNFTLKIRSTKLEDSAMYFCASRVGAGIKNIQYFGAGTRLSVL.